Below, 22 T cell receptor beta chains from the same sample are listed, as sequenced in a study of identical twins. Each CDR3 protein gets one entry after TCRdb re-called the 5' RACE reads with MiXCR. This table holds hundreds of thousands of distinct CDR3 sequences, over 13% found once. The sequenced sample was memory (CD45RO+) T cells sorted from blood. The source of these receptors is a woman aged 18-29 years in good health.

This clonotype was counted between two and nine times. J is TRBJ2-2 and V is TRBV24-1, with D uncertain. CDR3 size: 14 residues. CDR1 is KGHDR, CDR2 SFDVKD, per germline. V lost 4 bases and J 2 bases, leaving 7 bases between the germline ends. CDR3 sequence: CATSESINTGELFF. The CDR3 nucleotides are TGTGCCACCAGTGAGAGTATTAACACCGGGGAGCTGTTTTTT.

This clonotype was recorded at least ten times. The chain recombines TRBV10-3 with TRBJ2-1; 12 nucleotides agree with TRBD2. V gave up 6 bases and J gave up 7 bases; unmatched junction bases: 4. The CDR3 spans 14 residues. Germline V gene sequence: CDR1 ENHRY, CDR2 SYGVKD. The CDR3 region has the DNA TGTGCCATCAGAGGGACTAGCGGGTGGAATGAGCAGTTCTTC. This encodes CAIRGTSGWNEQFF.

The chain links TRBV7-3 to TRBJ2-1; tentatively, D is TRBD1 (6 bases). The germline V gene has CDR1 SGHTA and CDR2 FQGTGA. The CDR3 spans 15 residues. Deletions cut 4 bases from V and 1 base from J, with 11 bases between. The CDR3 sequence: CASSSLGGSYNEQFF. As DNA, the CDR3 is TGTGCCAGCAGCTCTCTAGGGGGTTCCTACAATGAGCAGTTCTTC.

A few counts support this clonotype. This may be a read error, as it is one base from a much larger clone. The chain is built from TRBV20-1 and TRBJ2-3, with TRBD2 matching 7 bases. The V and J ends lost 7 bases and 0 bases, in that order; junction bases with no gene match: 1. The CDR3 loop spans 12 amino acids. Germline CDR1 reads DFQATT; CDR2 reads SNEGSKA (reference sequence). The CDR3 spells CSGSGSTDTQYF. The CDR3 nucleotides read TGCAGTGGTAGCGGGAGCACAGATACGCAGTATTTT.

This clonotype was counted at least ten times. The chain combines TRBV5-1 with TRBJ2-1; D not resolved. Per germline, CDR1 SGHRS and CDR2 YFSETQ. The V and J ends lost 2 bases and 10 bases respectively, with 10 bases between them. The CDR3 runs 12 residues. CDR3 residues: CASSFGVGEQFF. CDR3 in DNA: TGCGCCAGCAGCTTCGGCGTAGGGGAGCAGTTCTTC.

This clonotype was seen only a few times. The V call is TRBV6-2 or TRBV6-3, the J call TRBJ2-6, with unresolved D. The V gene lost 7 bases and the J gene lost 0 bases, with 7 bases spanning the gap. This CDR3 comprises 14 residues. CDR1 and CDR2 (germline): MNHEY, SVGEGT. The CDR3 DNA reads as TGTGCCAGCAAGATACCCTCTGGGGCCAACGTCCTGACTTTC. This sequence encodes CASKIPSGANVLTF.

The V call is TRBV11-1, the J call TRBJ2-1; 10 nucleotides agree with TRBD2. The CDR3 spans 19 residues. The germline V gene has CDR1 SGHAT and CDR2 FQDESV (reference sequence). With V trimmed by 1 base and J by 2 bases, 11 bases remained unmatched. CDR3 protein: CASSLGGDLLAGPYNEQFF. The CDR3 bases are TGTGCCAGCAGCTTAGGCGGAGATCTACTAGCGGGGCCCTACAATGAGCAGTTCTTC.

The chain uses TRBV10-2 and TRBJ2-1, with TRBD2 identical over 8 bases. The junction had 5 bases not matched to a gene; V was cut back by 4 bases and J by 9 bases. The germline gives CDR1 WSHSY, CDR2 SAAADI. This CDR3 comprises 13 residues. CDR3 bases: TGCGCCAGCAGTGGAGGGACTAGAGGTGAGCAGTTCTTC. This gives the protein CASSGGTRGEQFF.

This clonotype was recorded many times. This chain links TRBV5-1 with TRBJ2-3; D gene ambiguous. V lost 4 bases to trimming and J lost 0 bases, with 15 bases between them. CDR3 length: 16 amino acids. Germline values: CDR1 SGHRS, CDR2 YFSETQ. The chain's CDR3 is CASSPDPGLSTDTQYF. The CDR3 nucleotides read TGCGCCAGCAGCCCCGATCCCGGGTTGAGCACAGATACGCAGTATTTT.

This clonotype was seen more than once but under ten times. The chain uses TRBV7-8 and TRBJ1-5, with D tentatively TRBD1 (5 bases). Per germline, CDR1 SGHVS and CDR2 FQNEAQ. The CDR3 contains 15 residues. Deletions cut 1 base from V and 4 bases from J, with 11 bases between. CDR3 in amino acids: CASSLGDRQNQPQHF. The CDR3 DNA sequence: TGTGCCAGCAGCTTAGGTGACAGACAAAATCAGCCCCAGCATTTT.

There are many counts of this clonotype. The CDR3 coding sequence is TGTGCCAGCAGTCCGGGGGGGGAGGATAGCACAGATACGCAGTATTTT. It specifies CASSPGGEDSTDTQYF. This rearrangement joins TRBV12-3 or TRBV12-4 to TRBJ2-3, with 8 bases fitting TRBD2. There are 16 residues in the CDR3. Trimming cost V 5 bases and J 0 bases; bases outside gene matches: 7.

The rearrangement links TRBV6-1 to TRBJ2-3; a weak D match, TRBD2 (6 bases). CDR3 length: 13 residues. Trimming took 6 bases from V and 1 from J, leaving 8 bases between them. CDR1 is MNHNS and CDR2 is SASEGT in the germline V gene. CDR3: CASRRDGTDTQYF. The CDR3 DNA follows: TGTGCCAGCAGGCGGGACGGCACAGATACGCAGTATTTT.

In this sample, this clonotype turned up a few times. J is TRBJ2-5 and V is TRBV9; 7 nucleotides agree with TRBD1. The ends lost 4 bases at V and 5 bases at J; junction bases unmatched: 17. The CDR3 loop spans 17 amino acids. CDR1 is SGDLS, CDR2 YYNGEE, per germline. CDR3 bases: TGTGCCAGCAGCCCTCCCCAGGGAAGGGGGCCTGAGGAGACCCAGTACTTC. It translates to CASSPPQGRGPEETQYF.

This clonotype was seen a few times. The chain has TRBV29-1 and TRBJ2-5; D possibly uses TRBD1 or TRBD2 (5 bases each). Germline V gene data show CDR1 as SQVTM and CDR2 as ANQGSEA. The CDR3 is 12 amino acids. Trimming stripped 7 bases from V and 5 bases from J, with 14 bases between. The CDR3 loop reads CSASRGLETQYF. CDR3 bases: TGCAGCGCAAGCCGGGGCCTGGAGACCCAGTACTTC.

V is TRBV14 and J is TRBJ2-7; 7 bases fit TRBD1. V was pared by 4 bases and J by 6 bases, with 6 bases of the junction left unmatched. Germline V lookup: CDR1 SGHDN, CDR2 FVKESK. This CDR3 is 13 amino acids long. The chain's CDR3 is CASSPRTGFEQYF. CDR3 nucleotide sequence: TGTGCCAGCAGCCCCCGGACAGGATTCGAGCAGTACTTC.

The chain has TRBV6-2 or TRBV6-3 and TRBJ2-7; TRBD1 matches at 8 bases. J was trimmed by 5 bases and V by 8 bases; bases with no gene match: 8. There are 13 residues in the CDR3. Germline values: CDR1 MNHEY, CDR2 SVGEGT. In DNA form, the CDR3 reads TGTGCCAGCGAACAGGGGGAAAGCCACGAGCAGTACTTC. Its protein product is CASEQGESHEQYF.

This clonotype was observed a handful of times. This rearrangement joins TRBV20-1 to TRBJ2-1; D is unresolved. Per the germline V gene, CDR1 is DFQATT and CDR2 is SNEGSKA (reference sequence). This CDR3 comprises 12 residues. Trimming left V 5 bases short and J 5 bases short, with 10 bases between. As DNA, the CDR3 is TGCAGTGCTTCACAGAACAACAATGAGCAGTTCTTC. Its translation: CSASQNNNEQFF.

The CDR3 DNA reads as TGTGCCACCAGCAGATACGCTGAAGCTTTCTTT. This sequence encodes CATSRYAEAFF. The chain links TRBV15 to TRBJ1-1; no clear D. Germline-derived CDR1 and CDR2 are LNHNV and YYDKDF (reference sequence). The CDR3 has 11 residues. The ends were cut back, 2 bases at V and 6 bases at J, with 4 bases in the middle.

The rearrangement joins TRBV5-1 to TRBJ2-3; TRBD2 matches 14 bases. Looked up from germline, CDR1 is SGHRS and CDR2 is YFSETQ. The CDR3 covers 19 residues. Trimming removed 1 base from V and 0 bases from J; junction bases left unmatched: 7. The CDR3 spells CASSLIGRLAGGSTDTQYF. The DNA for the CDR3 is TGCGCCAGCAGCTTGATCGGTCGACTAGCGGGGGGGAGCACAGATACGCAGTATTTT. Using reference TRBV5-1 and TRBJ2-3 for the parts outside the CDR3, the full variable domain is KAGVTQTPRYLIKTRGQQVTLSCSPISGHRSVSWYQQTPGQGLQFLFEYFSETQRNKGNFPGRFSGRQFSNSRSEMNVSTLELGDSALYLCASSLIGRLAGGSTDTQYFGPGTRLTVL.

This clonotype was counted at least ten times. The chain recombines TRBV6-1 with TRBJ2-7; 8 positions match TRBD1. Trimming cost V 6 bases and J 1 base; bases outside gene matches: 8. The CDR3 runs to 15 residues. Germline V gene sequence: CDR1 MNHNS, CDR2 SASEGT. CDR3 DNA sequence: TGTGCCAGCAGGCACCGGGACAGGTTTTCCTACGAGCAGTACTTC. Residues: CASRHRDRFSYEQYF.

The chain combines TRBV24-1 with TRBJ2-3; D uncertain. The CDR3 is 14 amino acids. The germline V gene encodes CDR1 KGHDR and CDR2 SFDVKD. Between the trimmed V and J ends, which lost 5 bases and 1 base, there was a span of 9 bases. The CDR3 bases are TGTGCCACCAGTGCGGCTGCCGGCACAGATACGCAGTATTTT. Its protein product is CATSAAAGTDTQYF.

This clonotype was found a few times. The CDR3 DNA reads TGCAGTGCTAGTCGAGCAACTAATGAAAAACTGTTTTTT. Residues: CSASRATNEKLFF. The genes are TRBV20-1 and TRBJ1-4; D unresolved. The V gene lost 3 bases and the J gene lost 0 bases, with 5 bases spanning the gap. The CDR3 is 13 amino acids. Germline loops: CDR1 DFQATT, CDR2 SNEGSKA (reference sequence).